Listed below are T cell receptor beta chains from one sample, sequenced in a study of shared clonotypes between healthy human individuals. Using immunoSEQ multiplex PCR, the repertoire was profiled, and TCRdb retains in-frame clones only, with some absent. The repertoire holds about 1.5 million clones, with roughly 96% as singletons. Input material: naive CD4+ T cells sorted from blood. The receptors were gathered from a young man in good health. The CDR3 runs from the conserved cysteine through the conserved F or W. The D gene is left open where the match is weak. Where a row states a size, it is once, few, many or the class of an expanded clone; other rows omit it.

cdr3_aa: CAIRPGQATGEQYF
cdr3_nt: TGTGCCATCAGACCGGGACAGGCGACTGGTGAGCAGTACTTC
d_call: TRBD1
v_call: TRBV10-3
clone_size: .
cdr3_length: 14
j_call: TRBJ2-7

cdr3_aa: CASSPPSGSPSYEQYF
cdr3_nt: TGTGCCAGCTCACCACCTAGCGGGAGCCCCAGCTACGAGCAGTACTTC
d_call: TRBD2
v_call: TRBV18
clone_size: .
cdr3_length: 16
j_call: TRBJ2-7

cdr3_aa: CASSLTTGAGYEQYF
cdr3_nt: TGTGCCAGCAGCTTAACCACAGGGGCAGGCTACGAGCAGTACTTC
d_call: TRBD1
v_call: TRBV7-6
clone_size: .
cdr3_length: 15
j_call: TRBJ2-7

cdr3_aa: CASTSGAQGSYAFF
cdr3_nt: TGTGCCAGCACCTCCGGGGCCCAGGGTTCCTACGCTTTCTTT
d_call: .
v_call: TRBV28
clone_size: .
cdr3_length: 14
j_call: TRBJ1-1

cdr3_aa: CASNREYTGELFF
cdr3_nt: TGTGCCAGCAACCGGGAGTACACCGGGGAGCTGTTTTTT
d_call: .
v_call: TRBV7-8
clone_size: .
cdr3_length: 13
j_call: TRBJ2-2

cdr3_aa: CASSLVLGPQETQYF
cdr3_nt: TGTGCCAGCAGCTTAGTTCTCGGGCCTCAAGAGACCCAGTACTTC
d_call: .
v_call: TRBV7-8
clone_size: .
cdr3_length: 15
j_call: TRBJ2-5

cdr3_aa: CASSHLNPGDSGNTIYF
cdr3_nt: TGTGCCAGCAGCCACCTCAATCCGGGCGACTCTGGGAACACCATATATTTT
d_call: .
v_call: TRBV7-9
clone_size: .
cdr3_length: 17
j_call: TRBJ1-3

cdr3_aa: CASSRWTGGNTEAFF
cdr3_nt: TGTGCCAGCAGCAGATGGACAGGGGGAAACACTGAAGCTTTCTTT
d_call: TRBD1
v_call: TRBV5-4
clone_size: once
cdr3_length: 15
j_call: TRBJ1-1

cdr3_aa: CASSSGLGAYEQYF
cdr3_nt: TGTGCCAGCAGCTCCGGACTAGGAGCCTACGAGCAGTACTTC
d_call: TRBD2
v_call: TRBV11-2
clone_size: .
cdr3_length: 14
j_call: TRBJ2-7

cdr3_aa: CASSVGTDPHTDTQYF
cdr3_nt: TGTGCCAGCAGCGTCGGGACTGATCCCCACACAGATACGCAGTATTTT
d_call: .
v_call: TRBV9
clone_size: .
cdr3_length: 16
j_call: TRBJ2-3

cdr3_aa: CASGLGQEKGYNEQFF
cdr3_nt: TGTGCTAGTGGTCTGGGACAGGAAAAAGGTTACAATGAGCAGTTCTTC
d_call: TRBD1
v_call: TRBV12-5
clone_size: .
cdr3_length: 16
j_call: TRBJ2-1

cdr3_aa: CASSALAGGPGEQFF
cdr3_nt: TGTGCCAGCAGTGCTCTAGCGGGAGGGCCGGGTGAGCAGTTCTTC
d_call: TRBD2
v_call: TRBV6-4
clone_size: .
cdr3_length: 15
j_call: TRBJ2-1

cdr3_aa: CASSRQFLTGELFF
cdr3_nt: TGTGCCAGCAGCCGGCAGTTTCTAACCGGGGAGCTGTTTTTT
d_call: .
v_call: TRBV14
clone_size: .
cdr3_length: 14
j_call: TRBJ2-2

cdr3_aa: CASSPSGRETQYF
cdr3_nt: TGTGCCAGCAGCCCTAGCGGGAGGGAGACCCAGTACTTC
d_call: TRBD2
v_call: TRBV7-2
clone_size: .
cdr3_length: 13
j_call: TRBJ2-5

cdr3_aa: CASSLVTSGRVYNEQFF
cdr3_nt: TGCGCCAGCAGCTTGGTTACTAGCGGGAGGGTTTACAATGAGCAGTTCTTC
d_call: TRBD2
v_call: TRBV5-1
clone_size: .
cdr3_length: 17
j_call: TRBJ2-1

cdr3_aa: CASSGQGANTGELFF
cdr3_nt: TGCGCCAGCAGTGGACAGGGGGCGAACACCGGGGAGCTGTTTTTT
d_call: TRBD1
v_call: TRBV10-1
clone_size: .
cdr3_length: 15
j_call: TRBJ2-2

cdr3_aa: CAIRNGSSGNTIYF
cdr3_nt: TGTGCCATCAGGAACGGGAGCTCTGGAAACACCATATATTTT
d_call: .
v_call: TRBV10-3
clone_size: .
cdr3_length: 14
j_call: TRBJ1-3

cdr3_aa: CASSLERGYGYTF
cdr3_nt: TGCGCCAGCAGCCTGGAGAGGGGCTATGGCTACACCTTC
d_call: .
v_call: TRBV5-1
clone_size: .
cdr3_length: 13
j_call: TRBJ1-2

cdr3_aa: CASSLGGGTPLRADTQYF
cdr3_nt: TGTGCCAGCAGCTTAGGAGGGGGGACGCCCCTGCGGGCAGATACGCAGTATTTT
d_call: .
v_call: TRBV7-9
clone_size: .
cdr3_length: 18
j_call: TRBJ2-3

cdr3_aa: CASSQAPRGLNTDTQYF
cdr3_nt: TGCGCCAGCAGCCAAGCCCCCAGGGGGCTTAACACAGATACGCAGTATTTT
d_call: TRBD1
v_call: TRBV4-1
clone_size: .
cdr3_length: 17
j_call: TRBJ2-3

cdr3_aa: CASVPGQGVYEQYF
cdr3_nt: TGCGCCAGCGTCCCGGGACAGGGAGTCTACGAGCAGTACTTC
d_call: TRBD1
v_call: TRBV5-1
clone_size: .
cdr3_length: 14
j_call: TRBJ2-7

cdr3_aa: CASSAHRGHSNQPQHF
cdr3_nt: TGTGCCAGCAGTGCCCACAGGGGACATAGCAATCAGCCCCAGCATTTT
d_call: TRBD1
v_call: TRBV28
clone_size: .
cdr3_length: 16
j_call: TRBJ1-5

cdr3_aa: CASSRMPEGEAFF
cdr3_nt: TGTGCCAGCAGCCGAATGCCAGAGGGTGAAGCTTTCTTT
d_call: .
v_call: TRBV7-6
clone_size: .
cdr3_length: 13
j_call: TRBJ1-1

cdr3_aa: CASSSPISYEAFF
cdr3_nt: TGTGCCAGCAGCTCTCCGATATCCTATGAAGCTTTCTTT
d_call: .
v_call: TRBV7-2
clone_size: .
cdr3_length: 13
j_call: TRBJ1-1

cdr3_aa: CTSSQDGLANIQYF
cdr3_nt: TGCACCAGCAGCCAAGACGGGCTAGCAAACATTCAGTACTTC
d_call: .
v_call: TRBV1
clone_size: .
cdr3_length: 14
j_call: TRBJ2-4

cdr3_aa: CASSLDREQFF
cdr3_nt: TGCGCCAGCAGCTTGGACCGGGAGCAGTTCTTC
d_call: .
v_call: TRBV5-1
clone_size: .
cdr3_length: 11
j_call: TRBJ2-1

cdr3_aa: CASSLTPDRKSYEQYF
cdr3_nt: TGCGCCAGCAGCTTGACCCCGGACAGGAAATCCTACGAGCAGTACTTC
d_call: TRBD1
v_call: TRBV5-1
clone_size: .
cdr3_length: 16
j_call: TRBJ2-7

cdr3_aa: CASSGPRGANTGELFF
cdr3_nt: TGTGCCAGCAGTGGACCCCGGGGCGCGAACACCGGGGAGCTGTTTTTT
d_call: .
v_call: TRBV6-1
clone_size: .
cdr3_length: 16
j_call: TRBJ2-2

cdr3_aa: CSVFTSGRGSYEQYF
cdr3_nt: TGCAGCGTCTTCACTAGCGGGAGAGGATCCTACGAGCAGTACTTC
d_call: TRBD2
v_call: TRBV29-1
clone_size: once
cdr3_length: 15
j_call: TRBJ2-7

cdr3_aa: CASSDLRAKEETQYF
cdr3_nt: TGTGCCAGCAGTGATCTCAGGGCTAAAGAGGAGACCCAGTACTTC
d_call: .
v_call: TRBV25-1
clone_size: .
cdr3_length: 15
j_call: TRBJ2-5

cdr3_aa: CASSPTSGSYEQYF
cdr3_nt: TGTGCCAGCAGCCCCACCTCGGGTTCCTACGAGCAGTACTTC
d_call: .
v_call: TRBV7-3
clone_size: .
cdr3_length: 14
j_call: TRBJ2-7

cdr3_aa: CASSERGAGSEQYF
cdr3_nt: TGTGCCAGCAGTGAACGGGGGGCAGGGAGCGAGCAGTACTTC
d_call: .
v_call: TRBV2
clone_size: .
cdr3_length: 14
j_call: TRBJ2-7

cdr3_aa: CASSPPTRGAWDTQYF
cdr3_nt: TGCGCCAGCAGCCCTCCGACTAGAGGAGCGTGGGATACGCAGTATTTT
d_call: .
v_call: TRBV4-1
clone_size: .
cdr3_length: 16
j_call: TRBJ2-3

cdr3_aa: CASSYSTGAAYEQYF
cdr3_nt: TGTGCCAGCAGTTACTCGACAGGGGCCGCCTACGAGCAGTACTTC
d_call: TRBD1
v_call: TRBV6-5
clone_size: .
cdr3_length: 15
j_call: TRBJ2-7

cdr3_aa: CASSLLPGQGFTDTQYF
cdr3_nt: TGTGCCAGCAGCTTACTACCAGGACAGGGATTCACAGATACGCAGTATTTT
d_call: TRBD1
v_call: TRBV11-2
clone_size: .
cdr3_length: 17
j_call: TRBJ2-3

cdr3_aa: CASSSPTGNYEQYF
cdr3_nt: TGTGCCAGCAGTTCTCCGACAGGGAACTACGAGCAGTACTTC
d_call: TRBD1
v_call: TRBV6-5
clone_size: .
cdr3_length: 14
j_call: TRBJ2-7

cdr3_aa: CASSLLNSAWEQYF
cdr3_nt: TGTGCCAGCAGCCTACTGAATAGTGCCTGGGAGCAGTACTTC
d_call: .
v_call: TRBV11-2
clone_size: .
cdr3_length: 14
j_call: TRBJ2-7

cdr3_aa: CASSFQGPTNEKLFF
cdr3_nt: TGCGCCAGCAGCTTTCAGGGACCAACTAATGAAAAACTGTTTTTT
d_call: .
v_call: TRBV5-1
clone_size: .
cdr3_length: 15
j_call: TRBJ1-4

cdr3_aa: CAVKPPANYGYTF
cdr3_nt: TGTGCAGTTAAACCCCCAGCTAACTATGGCTACACCTTC
d_call: .
v_call: TRBV28
clone_size: .
cdr3_length: 13
j_call: TRBJ1-2

cdr3_aa: CASSLVPRGLGHNNSVGEQYF
cdr3_nt: TGTGCCAGCAGCTTAGTTCCACGGGGACTGGGGCACAATAATTCCGTAGGCGAGCAGTACTTC
d_call: .
v_call: TRBV7-6
clone_size: .
cdr3_length: 21
j_call: TRBJ2-7

cdr3_aa: CASSPIQGSSYNEQFF
cdr3_nt: TGTGCCAGCAGCCCGATACAGGGGAGCTCCTACAATGAGCAGTTCTTC
d_call: TRBD1
v_call: TRBV7-8
clone_size: once
cdr3_length: 16
j_call: TRBJ2-1

cdr3_aa: CASSLDGPPETQYF
cdr3_nt: TGCGCCAGCAGCTTGGATGGGCCACCGGAGACCCAGTACTTC
d_call: .
v_call: TRBV5-1
clone_size: once
cdr3_length: 14
j_call: TRBJ2-5

cdr3_aa: CASSRVASLAGELFF
cdr3_nt: TGTGCCAGCAGCCGGGTGGCGTCCTTGGCCGGGGAGCTGTTTTTT
d_call: .
v_call: TRBV5-4
clone_size: .
cdr3_length: 15
j_call: TRBJ2-2

cdr3_aa: CASRERTGSGYTF
cdr3_nt: TGTGCCAGCAGGGAACGGACAGGCTCTGGCTACACCTTC
d_call: TRBD1
v_call: TRBV2
clone_size: few
cdr3_length: 13
j_call: TRBJ1-2

cdr3_aa: CASTIGTGLRSGNTIYF
cdr3_nt: TGTGCCAGCACCATCGGGACAGGGCTACGCTCTGGAAACACCATATATTTT
d_call: TRBD1
v_call: TRBV28
clone_size: .
cdr3_length: 17
j_call: TRBJ1-3